The 26 T cell receptor beta chains reported below all come from one sample, sequenced in a study of blood T cell repertoires in COVID-19. TCRdb's table, derived via immunoSEQ multiplex PCR, lists solely in-frame clones and lacks some. In the table there are some 200,000 clones, roughly 85% of which are singletons. Sequencing was done on a sample of peripheral blood. All receptors come from a woman between 65 and 79 years old with acute or convalescent COVID-19.

V usage is TRBV7-3 and J usage is TRBJ2-1; 15 bases are a match to TRBD2. This CDR3 contains 16 residues. Germline CDR1 and CDR2: SGHTA and FQGTGA. After removal of 5 bases from V and 7 bases from J, the junction contained 6 bases not matched to a gene. The CDR3 loop is CASSAGTSGRWNEQFF. The CDR3 DNA follows: TGTGCCAGCAGCGCCGGGACTAGCGGGAGGTGGAATGAGCAGTTCTTC.

The chain links TRBV19 to TRBJ2-3; TRBD1 aligns across 10 bases. The CDR3 spans 14 residues. Germline V gene data show CDR1 as LNHDA and CDR2 as SQIVND (reference sequence). The junction had 5 bases not matched to a gene; V was cut back by 7 bases and J by 4 bases. The DNA for the CDR3 is TGTGCCAGTAAGGGACAGGGGTGGGCAGATACGCAGTATTTT. Amino acid sequence: CASKGQGWADTQYF.

The V gene is TRBV6-2 or TRBV6-3, the J gene TRBJ2-1; 9 positions agree with TRBD2. The CDR3 sequence is 16 residues long. Germline assignment: CDR1 MNHEY and CDR2 SVGEGT. J gave up 5 bases and V 0 bases, and 5 bases lay outside the gene matches. The CDR3 region is CASSYSPSGTNNEQFF. In nucleotides, the CDR3 is TGTGCCAGCAGTTACTCACCTAGCGGGACAAACAATGAGCAGTTCTTC.

V usage is TRBV6-5 and J usage is TRBJ1-2; D might be TRBD1 (6 bases). Germline CDR1 and CDR2: MNHEY and SVGAGI. The CDR3 totals 15 residues. V was shortened by 6 bases and J by 8 bases, with 22 bases between the two germline ends. CDR3 sequence: CASRARDTRPEGYTF. The CDR3 bases are TGTGCCAGCAGAGCCCGGGACACCCGTCCTGAGGGCTACACCTTC.

This clone occurred a few times. The chain carries TRBV2 and TRBJ2-2; possibly TRBD2 for D (5 bases). CDR3 length: 15 residues. Per the germline V gene, CDR1 is SNHLY and CDR2 is FYNNEI. V lost 7 bases and J lost 3, with 15 bases in between. The CDR3 DNA sequence: TGTGCCAGCAATCTGGGCCCGGGATACACCGGGGAGCTGTTTTTT. Translating it yields CASNLGPGYTGELFF.

The sample holds a few counts of this clone. This specimen includes other DNA sequences encoding the same CDR3. The chain carries TRBV19 and TRBJ1-5; 11 positions agree with TRBD1. With 3 bases clipped from V and 2 bases from J, the junction kept 0 bases outside the gene matches. From germline, CDR1 is LNHDA and CDR2 SQIVND (reference sequence). This CDR3 comprises 15 residues. The CDR3 region is CASSMGQGGNQPQHF. DNA of the CDR3: TGTGCCAGTAGTATGGGACAGGGGGGCAATCAGCCCCAGCATTTT. The variable domain in full, with the rest retrieved from reference TRBV19 and TRBJ1-5, is DGGITQSPKYLFRKEGQNVTLSCEQNLNHDAMYWYRQDPGQGLRLIYYSQIVNDFQKGDIAEGYSVSREKKESFPLTVTSAQKNPTAFYLCASSMGQGGNQPQHFGDGTRLSIL.

This clone has just a few counts. The chain uses TRBV19 and TRBJ2-1, with 12 bases matching TRBD2. The CDR3 has 13 residues. Germline V lookup: CDR1 LNHDA, CDR2 SQIVND (reference sequence). J lost 13 bases, V lost 8 bases, and 9 bases had no gene match. The CDR3 here is CASRGLAGYYQFF. The CDR3 DNA sequence: TGTGCCAGTCGAGGACTAGCGGGGTATTACCAGTTCTTC. The full variable domain, in which reference TRBV19 and TRBJ2-1 provide the parts outside the CDR3, is DGGITQSPKYLFRKEGQNVTLSCEQNLNHDAMYWYRQDPGQGLRLIYYSQIVNDFQKGDIAEGYSVSREKKESFPLTVTSAQKNPTAFYLCASRGLAGYYQFFGPGTRLTVL.

In its sample, this clone was seen a few times. CDR3 protein: CASSLGVSGRAADTQYF. The CDR3 nucleotides read TGCGCCAGCAGCTTGGGGGTGAGTGGGAGGGCCGCAGATACGCAGTATTTT. V gene TRBV5-1 combines with J gene TRBJ2-3; 7 bases are shared with TRBD2. Germline V gives CDR1 SGHRS, CDR2 YFSETQ. V shed 0 bases, J shed 4 bases, and the junction held 11 bases outside the gene matches. The CDR3 has 17 residues.

V gene TRBV19 combines with J gene TRBJ2-2; D is perhaps TRBD1 (5 bases). V lost 10 bases, J lost 2 bases, and 17 bases lay in between. From germline, CDR1 is LNHDA and CDR2 SQIVND (reference sequence). The CDR3 extends over 15 amino acids. DNA of the CDR3: TGTGCCACCTCATGGGGCAGCATAAACACCGGGGAGCTGTTTTTT. Translating gives CATSWGSINTGELFF.

This chain joins TRBV13 and TRBJ2-7, with 9 positions matching TRBD1. V dropped 6 bases and J dropped 5; count of bases not matched to a gene: 14. This CDR3 comprises 16 residues. CDR1 is PRHDT, CDR2 FYEKMQ, per germline (reference sequence). The CDR3: CASSYRAGTGRDEQYF. CDR3 DNA: TGTGCCAGCAGTTATAGGGCCGGGACAGGGCGGGACGAGCAGTACTTC.

CDR3 sequence (DNA): TGTGCCAGTAGTATAGTAGGGGTTAGGGCCAACGTCCTGACTTTC. It codes for CASSIVGVRANVLTF. V usage is TRBV19 and J usage is TRBJ2-6; D might be TRBD1 (5 bases). V was shortened by 1 base and J by 5 bases, with 9 bases between the two germline ends. Germline loops: CDR1 LNHDA, CDR2 SQIVND (reference sequence). This CDR3 region has 15 residues.

This clone has just one count. The chain is built from TRBV19 and TRBJ1-2; 8 bases are a match to TRBD1. CDR1 is LNHDA, CDR2 SQIVND, per germline (reference sequence). Unmatched junction bases numbered 7, after V lost 5 bases and J lost 8 bases. The CDR3 loop spans 13 amino acids. CDR3 protein: CASSPQDREGYTF. As DNA, the CDR3 is TGTGCCAGTAGTCCACAGGACAGGGAAGGCTACACCTTC.

The rearrangement joins TRBV9 to TRBJ1-4; D is unclear. Trimming took 3 bases from V and 7 from J, leaving 16 bases between them. CDR3 length: 15 amino acids. CDR1 is SGDLS, CDR2 YYNGEE, per germline. In DNA, the CDR3 is TGTGCCAGCAGCGCCACGGGGTCTGGTGGTGAAAAACTGTTTTTT. Translating it yields CASSATGSGGEKLFF.

This clone was picked up one time. The chain combines TRBV11-2 with TRBJ2-7; TRBD2 matches 7 bases. The CDR3 sequence is 15 residues long. Germline V gene data show CDR1 as SGHAT and CDR2 as FQNNGV. V lost 6 bases to trimming and J lost 0 bases; unmatched junction nucleotides: 8. CDR3 nucleotide sequence: TGTGCCAGCAGAAAAACGGGACTATCCTCCTACGAGCAGTACTTC. Its translation: CASRKTGLSSYEQYF.

This clone has ten or more counts. This chain connects TRBV19 to TRBJ2-1; 11 bases are a match to TRBD2. J lost 4 bases, V lost 0 bases, and 5 bases had no gene match. CDR3 size: 17 residues. CDR1 is LNHDA and CDR2 is SQIVND in the germline V gene (reference sequence). CDR3 in DNA: TGTGCCAGTAGTATAGATACGGGGACTAGCGGTTACAATGAGCAGTTCTTC. The encoded protein is CASSIDTGTSGYNEQFF. Based on the CDR3 plus reference TRBV19 and TRBJ2-1, the full variable domain is DGGITQSPKYLFRKEGQNVTLSCEQNLNHDAMYWYRQDPGQGLRLIYYSQIVNDFQKGDIAEGYSVSREKKESFPLTVTSAQKNPTAFYLCASSIDTGTSGYNEQFFGPGTRLTVL.

The chain carries TRBV28 and TRBJ2-6, with 10 bases lining up with TRBD1. CDR1 is MDHEN and CDR2 is SYDVKM in the germline V gene. With 4 bases clipped from V and 3 bases from J, the junction kept 3 bases outside the gene matches. The CDR3 totals 16 residues. In DNA, the CDR3 is TGTGCCAGCAGTTCGACAGGGGGCTTTGGGGCCAACGTCCTGACTTTC. Translating it yields CASSSTGGFGANVLTF.

The J gene is TRBJ2-6, the V gene TRBV24-1; 7 bases fit TRBD1. There are 15 residues in the CDR3. Germline assignment: CDR1 KGHDR and CDR2 SFDVKD. The trim removed 9 bases at V and 0 bases at J, leaving 4 bases unmatched. The CDR3 nucleotides read TGTGCCACCGGGGACAGACGCTCTGGGGCCAACGTCCTGACTTTC. Its translation is CATGDRRSGANVLTF.

J is TRBJ2-3 and V is TRBV7-3; the D gene is possibly TRBD1 (6 bases). Deletions cut 5 bases from V and 2 bases from J, with 23 bases between. This CDR3 is 18 amino acids long. CDR1 SGHTA and CDR2 FQGTGA come from the germline V gene. The CDR3 DNA is TGTGCCAGCAGCCAGACAGGTCGTAAGGCCTCTACCACAGATACGCAGTATTTT. Its translation is CASSQTGRKASTTDTQYF.

This chain joins TRBV10-1 and TRBJ2-7; D gene uncertain. Trimming left V 8 bases short and J 6 bases short, with 11 bases between. Per the germline V gene, CDR1 is WNHNN and CDR2 is SYGVQD (reference sequence). This CDR3 has 11 amino acids. This chain's CDR3 is CASFYGFEQYF. As DNA, the CDR3 is TGCGCCAGCTTTTACGGGTTCGAGCAGTACTTC.

This rearrangement joins TRBV9 to TRBJ2-7; D may be TRBD2 (6 bases). The V and J ends lost 0 bases and 3 bases respectively, with 10 bases between them. The CDR3 has 14 amino acids. The germline gives CDR1 SGDLS, CDR2 YYNGEE. The CDR3 DNA sequence: TGTGCCAGCAGCGTAGCTACGGGGGACTACGAGCAGTACTTC. It translates to CASSVATGDYEQYF.

This clone has only a few counts. The V gene is TRBV5-1, the J gene TRBJ2-1, with 10 bases identical to TRBD2. The CDR3 is 16 amino acids. CDR1 is SGHRS, CDR2 YFSETQ, per germline. Trimming cost V 0 bases and J 10 bases; bases outside gene matches: 10. CDR3 nucleotide sequence: TGCGCCAGCAGCTTGGAATTAGCGGGAGGCCTAGGGGAGCAGTTCTTC. Protein: CASSLELAGGLGEQFF.

V is TRBV15 and J is TRBJ2-5; D not resolved. The CDR3 runs to 15 residues. The ends were cut back, 0 bases at V and 0 bases at J, with 8 bases in the middle. Per germline, CDR1 LNHNV and CDR2 YYDKDF (reference sequence). The CDR3 here is CATSRDGQNQETQYF. CDR3 coding DNA: TGTGCCACCAGCAGAGATGGTCAGAACCAAGAGACCCAGTACTTC.

This clone was found once. V usage is TRBV5-4 and J usage is TRBJ2-3; possibly TRBD2 for D (6 bases). V shed 4 bases and J shed 6 bases, with 12 bases lying between them. Germline V gives CDR1 SGHNT, CDR2 YYREEE (reference sequence). CDR3 size: 13 residues. CDR3 protein: CASSLVGGDTQYF. The CDR3 bases are TGTGCCAGCAGCCTAGTTGGGGGGGATACGCAGTATTTT.

Details on this clone: A junction boundary mismatches the germline segment, possibly from a read error. DNA for the CDR3: TGTGCCAGCAGCCGAGACAGGGGGGCGCATAACTTC. The encoded protein is CASSRDRGAHNF. This chain uses TRBV7-2 with TRBJ2-5; 9 bases are a match to TRBD1. The CDR3 covers 12 residues. The V gene's germline CDR1 is SGHTA and CDR2 FQGNSA.

The chain recombines TRBV7-9 with TRBJ2-1; 10 bases agree with TRBD2. V trimming: 3 bases; J trimming: 1 base; junction bases outside the gene matches: 12. The V gene's germline CDR1 is SEHNR and CDR2 FQNEAQ (reference sequence). This CDR3 has 19 residues. CDR3 sequence (DNA): TGTGCCAGCAGCTTCGGGACTAGCGCACGACAGGGATCCTACAATGAGCAGTTCTTC. Encoded protein: CASSFGTSARQGSYNEQFF.

This rearrangement joins TRBV30 to TRBJ1-1; 8 bases are shared with TRBD1. The germline V gene encodes CDR1 GTSNPN and CDR2 SVGIG (reference sequence). V was clipped by 5 bases and J by 1 base; unmatched bases: 6. This CDR3 is 14 amino acids long. CDR3 protein: CAWATGTGNTEAFF. The DNA for the CDR3 is TGTGCCTGGGCTACCGGGACAGGGAACACTGAAGCTTTCTTT.